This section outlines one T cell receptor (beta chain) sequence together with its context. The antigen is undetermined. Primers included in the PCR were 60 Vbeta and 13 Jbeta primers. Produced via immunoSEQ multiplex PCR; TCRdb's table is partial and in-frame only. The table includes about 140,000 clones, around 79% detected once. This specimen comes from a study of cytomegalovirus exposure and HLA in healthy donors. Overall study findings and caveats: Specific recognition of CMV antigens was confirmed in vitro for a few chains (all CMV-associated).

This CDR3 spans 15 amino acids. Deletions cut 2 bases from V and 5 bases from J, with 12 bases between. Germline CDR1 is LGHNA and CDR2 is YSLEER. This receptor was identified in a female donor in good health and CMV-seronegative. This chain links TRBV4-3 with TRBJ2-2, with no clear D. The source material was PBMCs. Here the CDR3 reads CASSQTYTKTGELFF. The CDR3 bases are TGCGCCAGCAGCCAAACCTACACTAAAACCGGGGAGCTGTTTTTT.